This TCR beta chain was recorded in a study of cytomegalovirus exposure and HLA in healthy donors. In regard to this clone: As yet, its antigen is unknown.

Sequencing was performed with immunoSEQ multiplex PCR; in TCRdb, only in-frame clones are kept and a portion is missing. This sample has 150,000 to 250,000 clones, with around 80% found just once. The study, taken as a whole, reports: Published work reported that the classifier diagnosed cytomegalovirus status with high specificity and sensitivity.

This CDR3 contains 12 residues. The V gene lost 8 bases and the J gene lost 0 bases, with 8 bases spanning the gap. CDR1 is SGHAT and CDR2 is FQNNGV in the germline V gene. The receptor was isolated from a woman aged 30 to 39 in good health and CMV-seronegative. The chain carries TRBV11-2 and TRBJ2-7, with unresolved D. Input material: PBMCs. Here the CDR3 reads CASEPNSYEQYF. DNA of the CDR3: TGTGCCAGCGAGCCGAACTCCTACGAGCAGTACTTC.